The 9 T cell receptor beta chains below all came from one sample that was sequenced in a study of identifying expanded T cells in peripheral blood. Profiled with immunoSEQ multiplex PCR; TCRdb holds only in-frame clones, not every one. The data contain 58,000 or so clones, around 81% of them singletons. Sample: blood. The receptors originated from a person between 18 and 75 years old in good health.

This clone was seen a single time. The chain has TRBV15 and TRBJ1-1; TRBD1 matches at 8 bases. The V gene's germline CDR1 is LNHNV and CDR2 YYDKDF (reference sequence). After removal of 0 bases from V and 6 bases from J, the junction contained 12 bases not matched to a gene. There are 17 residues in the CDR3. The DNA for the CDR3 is TGTGCCACCAGCAGAGAGGTCGGGGGCAGGGGGCGAGCTGAAGCTTTCTTT. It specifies CATSREVGGRGRAEAFF.

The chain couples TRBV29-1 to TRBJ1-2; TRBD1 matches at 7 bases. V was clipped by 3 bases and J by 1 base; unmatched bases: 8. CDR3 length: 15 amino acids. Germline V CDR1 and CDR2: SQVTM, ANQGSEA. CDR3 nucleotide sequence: TGCAGCGTTGAGGGGGACAGTCGAGTTAACTATGGCTACACCTTC. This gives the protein CSVEGDSRVNYGYTF.

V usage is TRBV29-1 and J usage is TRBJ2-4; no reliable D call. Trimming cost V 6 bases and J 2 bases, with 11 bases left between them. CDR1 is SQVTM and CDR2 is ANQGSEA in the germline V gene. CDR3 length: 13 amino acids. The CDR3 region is CSVSDGPKNIQYF. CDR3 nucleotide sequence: TGCAGCGTCTCGGACGGCCCCAAAAACATTCAGTACTTC.

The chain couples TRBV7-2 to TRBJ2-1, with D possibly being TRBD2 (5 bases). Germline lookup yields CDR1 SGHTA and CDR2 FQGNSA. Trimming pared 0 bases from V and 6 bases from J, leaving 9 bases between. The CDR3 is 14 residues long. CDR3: CASSLATTSNEQFF. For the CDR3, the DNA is TGTGCCAGCAGCTTAGCGACTACGAGCAATGAGCAGTTCTTC. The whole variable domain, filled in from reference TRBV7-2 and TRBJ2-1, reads GAGVSQSPSNKVTEKGKDVELRCDPISGHTALYWYRQSLGQGLEFLIYFQGNSAPDKSGLPSDRFSAERTGGSVSTLTIQRTQQEDSAVYLCASSLATTSNEQFFGPGTRLTVL.

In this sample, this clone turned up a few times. The CDR3 bases are TGTGCCAGCAGTTTATTAGGGGGCTTGAACACTGAAGCTTTCTTT. It encodes CASSLLGGLNTEAFF. The rearrangement joins TRBV28 to TRBJ1-1; 7 bases are shared with TRBD1. This CDR3 comprises 15 residues. Germline loops: CDR1 MDHEN, CDR2 SYDVKM. V gave up 1 base and J gave up 0 bases; unmatched junction bases: 2.

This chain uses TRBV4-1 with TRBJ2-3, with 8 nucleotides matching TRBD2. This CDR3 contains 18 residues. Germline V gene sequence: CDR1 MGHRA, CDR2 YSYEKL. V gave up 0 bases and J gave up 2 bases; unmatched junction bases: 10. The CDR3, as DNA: TGCGCCAGCAGCCAAGATCCTAGACGGCGGGGGGCCACAGATACGCAGTATTTT. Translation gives CASSQDPRRRGATDTQYF.

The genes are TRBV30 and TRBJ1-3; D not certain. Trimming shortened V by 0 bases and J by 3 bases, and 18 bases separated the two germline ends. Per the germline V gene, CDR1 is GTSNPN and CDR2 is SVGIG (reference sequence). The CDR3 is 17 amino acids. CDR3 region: CAWSVLLTFTLGNTIYF. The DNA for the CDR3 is TGTGCCTGGAGTGTCCTCCTTACATTCACTCTTGGAAACACCATATATTTT.

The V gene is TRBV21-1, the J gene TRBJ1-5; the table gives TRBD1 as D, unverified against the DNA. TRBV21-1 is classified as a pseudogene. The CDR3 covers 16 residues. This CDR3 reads CASSKGQYLGNQPQHF. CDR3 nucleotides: TGTGCCAGCAGCAAGGGACAGTACCTCGGCAATCAGCCCCAGCATTTT.

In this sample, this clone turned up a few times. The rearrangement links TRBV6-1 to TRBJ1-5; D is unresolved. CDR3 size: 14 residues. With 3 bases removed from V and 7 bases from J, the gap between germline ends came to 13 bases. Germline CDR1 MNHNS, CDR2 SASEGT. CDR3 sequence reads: CASSETGPRQPQHF. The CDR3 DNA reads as TGTGCCAGCAGTGAGACGGGTCCCCGGCAGCCCCAGCATTTT.